A single sample is the source of the 31 T cell receptor beta chains below, sequenced in a study of PD-L1 blockade in urothelial cancer. TCRdb's copy holds only in-frame clones and misses some; the assay was immunoSEQ multiplex PCR. The sample contains roughly 50,000 clones, approximately 85% of which appear only once. The sample's time point: pretreatment peripheral blood. Sequenced here: PBMCs, sampled around atezolizumab (anti-PD-L1) treatment. Receptor source: a man between 65 and 79 years old with urothelial cancer.

The gene calls are TRBV2 and TRBJ2-3; D gene ambiguous. Germline values: CDR1 SNHLY, CDR2 FYNNEI. V was trimmed by 1 base and J by 5 bases, leaving 4 bases between them. The CDR3 runs to 12 residues. Here the CDR3 reads CASSEDKDTQYF. DNA of the CDR3: TGTGCCAGCAGTGAAGATAAAGATACGCAGTATTTT.

V and J are TRBV28 and TRBJ2-7, with 9 bases aligning to TRBD1. The ends lost 6 bases at V and 3 bases at J; junction bases unmatched: 18. Germline V CDR1 and CDR2: MDHEN, SYDVKM. The CDR3 extends over 18 amino acids. CDR3 region: CASSSTGGKAGLGYEQYF. CDR3 in DNA: TGTGCCAGCAGCTCCACAGGGGGCAAGGCGGGGTTGGGCTACGAGCAGTACTTC.

The chain employs TRBV6-5 and TRBJ1-2, with TRBD1 matching over 8 bases. Germline-derived CDR1 and CDR2 are MNHEY and SVGAGI. The J segment lost 4 bases and the V segment lost 5 bases, leaving 6 bases of the junction unmatched. The CDR3 runs to 14 residues. The DNA for the CDR3 is TGTGCCAGCAGTGTATCAGGGGGCTTCTATGGCTACACCTTC. This sequence encodes CASSVSGGFYGYTF.

The chain uses TRBV5-5 and TRBJ2-2, with 9 bases fitting TRBD2. Germline CDR1 and CDR2: SGHKS and YYEKEE (reference sequence). The CDR3 length is 16 residues. J gave up 7 bases and V 6 bases, and 13 bases lay outside the gene matches. This CDR3 is CASTDFSGRWGGELFF. Here the CDR3 DNA reads TGTGCCAGCACCGACTTCAGCGGGAGGTGGGGCGGGGAGCTGTTTTTT.

This clone was seen just once. The V gene is TRBV28, the J gene TRBJ1-3, with 9 nucleotides matching TRBD1. Losses at the gene ends were 5 bases for V and 4 bases for J; bases not matched to a gene: 12. There are 17 residues in the CDR3. Germline assignment: CDR1 MDHEN and CDR2 SYDVKM. CDR3 protein: CASSAGFGTGSGNTIYF. CDR3 nucleotide sequence: TGTGCCAGCAGTGCTGGGTTCGGGACAGGGTCCGGAAACACCATATATTTT.

The chain is built from TRBV5-4 and TRBJ2-2; TRBD1 might be the D (5 bases). The V gene lost 4 bases and the J gene lost 2 bases, with 15 bases spanning the gap. CDR3 length: 16 residues. The V gene's germline CDR1 is SGHNT and CDR2 YYREEE (reference sequence). The CDR3 DNA is TGTGCCAGCAGCATCAATCCAACAGGAAACACCGGGGAGCTGTTTTTT. Translation: CASSINPTGNTGELFF. The full variable domain, rest sourced from reference TRBV5-4 and TRBJ2-2, is ETGVTQSPTHLIKTRGQQVTLRCSSQSGHNTVSWYQQALGQGPQFIFQYYREEENGRGNFPPRFSGLQFPNYSSELNVNALELDDSALYLCASSINPTGNTGELFFGEGSRLTVL.

J is TRBJ2-1 and V is TRBV27, with 9 bases lining up with TRBD2. Germline CDR1 is MNHEY and CDR2 is SMNVEV (reference sequence). The J segment lost 1 base and the V segment lost 8 bases, leaving 9 bases of the junction unmatched. The CDR3 covers 16 residues. DNA for the CDR3: TGTGCCAGCCGGGGGGCGGGAGGGCCATCCTACAATGAGCAGTTCTTC. Amino acid sequence: CASRGAGGPSYNEQFF.

This clone was found once. The chain links TRBV10-3 to TRBJ1-1; TRBD1 might be the D (5 bases). The CDR3 sequence is 14 residues long. V was clipped by 3 bases and J by 2 bases, with 10 bases between them. Germline V gene sequence: CDR1 ENHRY, CDR2 SYGVKD. The DNA of the CDR3 is TGTGCCATCAGTGAAAGACAGAACAACACTGAAGCTTTCTTT. Translating gives CAISERQNNTEAFF.

In DNA, the CDR3 is TGCGCCAGCAGCTTGGCACTAGCGTCTAGCACAGATACGCAGTATTTT. This encodes CASSLALASSTDTQYF. The chain couples TRBV5-1 to TRBJ2-3; TRBD2 matches 7 bases. In germline, CDR1 is SGHRS, CDR2 YFSETQ. The junction had 4 bases not matched to a gene; V was cut back by 0 bases and J by 0 bases. CDR3 size: 16 residues. The whole variable domain, remainder taken from reference TRBV5-1 and TRBJ2-3, is KAGVTQTPRYLIKTRGQQVTLSCSPISGHRSVSWYQQTPGQGLQFLFEYFSETQRNKGNFPGRFSGRQFSNSRSEMNVSTLELGDSALYLCASSLALASSTDTQYFGPGTRLTVL.

V usage is TRBV5-1 and J usage is TRBJ2-2, with 8 bases that match TRBD1. Germline V gene sequence: CDR1 SGHRS, CDR2 YFSETQ. The junction had 0 bases not matched to a gene; V was cut back by 0 bases and J by 5 bases. The CDR3 sequence is 14 residues long. This chain's CDR3 is CASSLGQGTGELFF. The CDR3 nucleotides read TGCGCCAGCAGCTTGGGACAGGGGACCGGGGAGCTGTTTTTT.

The V call is TRBV7-9, the J call TRBJ2-2; TRBD1 matches 9 bases. V lost 10 bases and J lost 5; bases outside the gene matches: 8. CDR3 length: 14 amino acids. The germline gives CDR1 SEHNR, CDR2 FQNEAQ (reference sequence). CDR3 amino acids: CATQQGARTGELFF. As DNA, the CDR3 is TGTGCCACGCAACAGGGGGCGCGGACCGGGGAGCTGTTTTTT.

The CDR3 spells CANSVGDTQYF. In DNA, the CDR3 is TGTGCCAATAGCGTCGGAGATACGCAGTATTTT. V gene TRBV19 combines with J gene TRBJ2-3, with a tentative D call TRBD2 (5 bases). The CDR3 has 11 amino acids. Looked up from germline, CDR1 is LNHDA and CDR2 is SQIVND (reference sequence). Deletions cut 10 bases from V and 5 bases from J, with 10 bases between.

This clone was detected a few times. The CDR3 spells CASSLGSSGQETQYF. The CDR3 DNA follows: TGCGCCAGCAGCTTGGGGTCTAGCGGACAAGAGACCCAGTACTTC. This chain uses TRBV5-1 with TRBJ2-5; 7 positions agree with TRBD2. V lost 0 bases and J lost 2; bases outside the gene matches: 4. CDR1 is SGHRS and CDR2 is YFSETQ in the germline V gene. The CDR3 runs to 15 residues.

The genes are TRBV2 and TRBJ2-5, with 12 bases aligning to TRBD1. CDR1 and CDR2 from the germline V gene are SNHLY and FYNNEI. CDR3 size: 14 residues. Losses at the gene ends were 6 bases for V and 4 bases for J; bases not matched to a gene: 3. The CDR3 bases are TGTGCCAGCAGGGGACAGGGGGCGGGAGAGACCCAGTACTTC. Residues: CASRGQGAGETQYF.

The rearrangement links TRBV6-5 to TRBJ1-2; 9 nucleotides line up with TRBD1. The CDR3 sequence is 16 residues long. Germline CDR1 MNHEY, CDR2 SVGAGI. J gave up 4 bases and V 0 bases, and 6 bases lay outside the gene matches. CDR3 sequence (DNA): TGTGCCAGCAGTTACTCGAACAGGGGGCCTGGCTATGGCTACACCTTC. It codes for CASSYSNRGPGYGYTF.

V and J are TRBV2 and TRBJ2-2; D is unresolved. The CDR3 is made up of 14 amino acids. Per germline, CDR1 SNHLY and CDR2 FYNNEI. V was trimmed by 5 bases and J by 0 bases, leaving 7 bases between them. The CDR3 loop reads CASSLQANTGELFF. DNA of the CDR3: TGTGCCAGCAGTCTTCAGGCGAACACCGGGGAGCTGTTTTTT.

This clone was observed once. CDR3 loop: CASSHAGSGSYEQYF. CDR3 nucleotide sequence: TGTGCCAGCAGTCACGCGGGGAGTGGCTCCTACGAGCAGTACTTC. The rearrangement joins TRBV27 to TRBJ2-7, with D perhaps TRBD2 (6 bases). Deletions cut 5 bases from V and 0 bases from J, with 14 bases between. The CDR3 runs to 15 residues. Germline V gives CDR1 MNHEY, CDR2 SMNVEV (reference sequence).

V gene TRBV6-1 combines with J gene TRBJ1-1; 9 nucleotides line up with TRBD1. Germline-derived CDR1 and CDR2 are MNHNS and SASEGT. The J segment lost 0 bases and the V segment lost 1 base, leaving 0 bases of the junction unmatched. The length of the CDR3 is 15 residues. In DNA, the CDR3 is TGTGCCAGCAGTGAAGGACAGGGGGTGAACACTGAAGCTTTCTTT. It codes for CASSEGQGVNTEAFF.

A word on this clone: An end of the junction differs from the germline gene, which may be a read error. This chain uses TRBV28 with TRBJ2-5, with TRBD2 matching over 16 bases. The CDR3 is 16 amino acids. The V gene's germline CDR1 is MDHEN and CDR2 SYDVKM. The CDR3 nucleotides read TGTGCCAGCAGTCCCCCGGGGACAGGGGGACTAGCGGGAGGGGACTTC. Its protein product is CASSPPGTGGLAGGDF.

The chain has TRBV19 and TRBJ1-2; the match to TRBD1 covers 7 bases. Germline loops: CDR1 LNHDA, CDR2 SQIVND (reference sequence). V was pared by 8 bases and J by 4 bases, with 10 bases of the junction left unmatched. The CDR3 runs to 14 residues. The CDR3 DNA follows: TGTGCCAGTGCACGACAGGGCCCAGTCTATGGCTACACCTTC. Translating it yields CASARQGPVYGYTF.

The rearrangement joins TRBV6-1 to TRBJ2-7; 9 nucleotides match TRBD1. Losses at the gene ends were 8 bases for V and 6 bases for J; bases not matched to a gene: 8. This CDR3 has 13 residues. Germline values: CDR1 MNHNS, CDR2 SASEGT. This CDR3 is CASSSGQGLEQYF. As DNA, the CDR3 is TGTGCCAGCTCTTCGGGACAGGGCCTCGAGCAGTACTTC.

The J gene is TRBJ1-1, the V gene TRBV4-1; a possible D gene is TRBD1 (5 bases). Trimming took 1 base from V and 0 from J, leaving 9 bases between them. The CDR3 runs to 15 residues. In germline, CDR1 is MGHRA, CDR2 YSYEKL. CDR3 sequence: CASSQARTLNTEAFF. The CDR3 DNA reads as TGCGCCAGCAGCCAAGCTAGGACATTGAACACTGAAGCTTTCTTT.

This chain's CDR3 is CASSTPGQGEAFF. The DNA for the CDR3 is TGTGCCAGCAGTACACCGGGACAGGGTGAAGCTTTCTTT. This chain links TRBV28 with TRBJ1-1, with TRBD1 identical over 9 bases. Germline trimming cut 5 bases from V and 7 bases from J; bases unmatched to any gene: 5. This CDR3 comprises 13 residues. Germline V gene data show CDR1 as MDHEN and CDR2 as SYDVKM.

This chain connects TRBV18 to TRBJ1-1; the D is unclear. The germline V gene encodes CDR1 KGHSH and CDR2 LQKENI. There are 16 residues in the CDR3. Trimming cost V 1 base and J 3 bases, with 15 bases left between them. CDR3 sequence reads: CASSPQRNTADTEAFF. Here the CDR3 DNA reads TGTGCCAGCTCACCACAACGAAATACAGCCGACACTGAAGCTTTCTTT.

The V gene is TRBV4-1, the J gene TRBJ2-2; 9 positions agree with TRBD1. V dropped 4 bases and J dropped 5; count of bases not matched to a gene: 5. Per the germline V gene, CDR1 is MGHRA and CDR2 is YSYEKL. The CDR3 totals 15 residues. As DNA, the CDR3 is TGCGCCAGCAGCCGCAGACAGGGGGGTACCGGGGAGCTGTTTTTT. This gives the protein CASSRRQGGTGELFF.

The chain joins TRBV30 to TRBJ2-4, with a tentative D call TRBD2 (6 bases). V was cut by 0 bases and J by 8 bases, with 14 bases left in between. The CDR3 length is 14 residues. Looked up from germline, CDR1 is GTSNPN and CDR2 is SVGIG (reference sequence). CDR3 DNA: TGTGCCTGGAGTGTCGGGGACTTCTCCCACATTCAGTACTTC. Translation gives CAWSVGDFSHIQYF.

This clone appeared a few times. The gene calls are TRBV29-1 and TRBJ2-7, with 10 bases fitting TRBD1. From germline, CDR1 is SQVTM and CDR2 ANQGSEA. V was pared by 5 bases and J by 4 bases, with 5 bases of the junction left unmatched. The CDR3 length is 13 residues. The CDR3 nucleotides read TGCAGCGTTCAGACAGGGGGCGGATACGAGCAGTACTTC. Translation gives CSVQTGGGYEQYF.

V usage is TRBV5-1 and J usage is TRBJ2-1, with 10 bases matching TRBD1. The CDR3 has 14 amino acids. Trimming removed 7 bases from V and 4 bases from J; junction bases left unmatched: 5. CDR1 is SGHRS, CDR2 YFSETQ, per germline. The CDR3 sequence: CASSPGQGYNEQFF. Written as DNA, the CDR3 is TGCGCCAGCTCCCCGGGACAGGGGTACAATGAGCAGTTCTTC.

This chain connects TRBV7-9 to TRBJ2-7; 11 bases align to TRBD1. Germline V gene lookup returns CDR1 SEHNR and CDR2 FQNEAQ (reference sequence). Trimming cost V 6 bases and J 6 bases; bases outside gene matches: 13. There are 16 residues in the CDR3. The CDR3 loop reads CASRRDIGTGGSEQYF. CDR3 nucleotides: TGTGCCAGCAGGCGAGATATTGGGACAGGGGGATCCGAGCAGTACTTC.

This chain links TRBV11-2 with TRBJ2-5, with 7 bases fitting TRBD2. CDR1 is SGHAT and CDR2 is FQNNGV in the germline V gene. V lost 0 bases, J lost 2 bases, and 0 bases stayed unmatched. This CDR3 spans 14 amino acids. CDR3 region: CASSLEGGQETQYF. The CDR3 DNA sequence: TGTGCCAGCAGCTTAGAGGGAGGGCAAGAGACCCAGTACTTC.

The chain links TRBV6-5 to TRBJ1-3; possible D gene TRBD1, 5 bases. V lost 4 bases to trimming and J lost 3 bases, with 13 bases between them. Germline V gene lookup returns CDR1 MNHEY and CDR2 SVGAGI. This CDR3 is 15 amino acids long. The CDR3 coding sequence is TGTGCCAGCAGTTTATCCGGCAGGGTTGGAAACACCATATATTTT. Its protein product is CASSLSGRVGNTIYF.